This TCR beta chain was recorded in a study of T cell responses to AZD1222 COVID-19 vaccine. Study-wide background: Combined were second doses at about 4 or about 12 weeks. Study-level results: Clonal diversity may have been underestimated, and the donors were mostly white British, with more females than males.

The table came from immunoSEQ multiplex PCR; TCRdb's copy has only in-frame clones and leaves some out. The table includes about 110,000 clones, 70% to 90% detected once. With respect to this clone: What it binds is unknown.

Germline values: CDR1 LGHNT, CDR2 FRNRAP. V lost 6 bases and J lost 6; bases outside the gene matches: 2. The CDR3 consists of 12 residues. The sample was peripheral blood, taken on day 0 of AZD1222 vaccination. The chain uses TRBV12-5 and TRBJ2-3; 8 positions match TRBD2. This receptor was identified in an adult in good health. CDR3 in amino acids: CASGASGDTQYF. The CDR3 DNA sequence: TGTGCTAGTGGAGCTAGCGGGGATACGCAGTATTTT.